This TCR beta chain stems from a study of shared clonotypes between healthy human individuals. Points from the study as a whole: Among the subsets, naive ones generally showed larger estimated richness than memory ones. Sharing across four donors was highest in naive CD4 (about 5%) and lowest in memory CD8 (roughly 0.4%).

With respect to this clone: Its matching antigen is unknown.

CDR1 is SGDLS, CDR2 YYNGEE, per germline. V was pared by 4 bases and J by 8 bases, with 9 bases between. This CDR3 has 11 amino acids. Sequencing used immunoSEQ multiplex PCR; TCRdb keeps in-frame clones, though not all of them. The sample contains some 2.1 million clones, roughly 94% of which appear only once. All donors were healthy HIV-negative adults lacking recent acute infections or vaccinations. Sequenced input: naive CD4+ T cells sorted from blood. The subset here: CD45RA+ positively selected. The receptor was derived from a young man in good health. The chain has TRBV9 and TRBJ1-2; D remains unclear. This CDR3 reads CASSSQWGYTF. The CDR3 region has the DNA TGTGCCAGCAGCTCCCAATGGGGCTACACCTTC.